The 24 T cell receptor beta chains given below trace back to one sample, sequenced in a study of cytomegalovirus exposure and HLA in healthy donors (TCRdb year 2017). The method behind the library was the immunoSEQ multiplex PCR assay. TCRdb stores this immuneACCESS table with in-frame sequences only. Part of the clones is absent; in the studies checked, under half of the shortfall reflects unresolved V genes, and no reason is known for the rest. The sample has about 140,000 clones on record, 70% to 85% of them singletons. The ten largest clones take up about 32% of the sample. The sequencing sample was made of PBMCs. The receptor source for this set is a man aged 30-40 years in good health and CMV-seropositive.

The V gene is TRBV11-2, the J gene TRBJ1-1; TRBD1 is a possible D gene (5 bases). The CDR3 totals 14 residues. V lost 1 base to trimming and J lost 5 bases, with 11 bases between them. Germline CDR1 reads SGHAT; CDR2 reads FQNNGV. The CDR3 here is CASSLVLGGTEAFF. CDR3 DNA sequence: TGTGCCAGCAGCTTAGTTTTGGGGGGGACTGAAGCTTTCTTT.

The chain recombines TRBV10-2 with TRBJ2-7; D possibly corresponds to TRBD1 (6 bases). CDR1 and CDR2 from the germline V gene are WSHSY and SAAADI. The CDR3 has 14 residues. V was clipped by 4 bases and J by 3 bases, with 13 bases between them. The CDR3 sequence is CASSVVGAVYEQYF. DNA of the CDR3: TGCGCCAGCAGTGTGGTGGGGGCCGTCTACGAGCAGTACTTC.

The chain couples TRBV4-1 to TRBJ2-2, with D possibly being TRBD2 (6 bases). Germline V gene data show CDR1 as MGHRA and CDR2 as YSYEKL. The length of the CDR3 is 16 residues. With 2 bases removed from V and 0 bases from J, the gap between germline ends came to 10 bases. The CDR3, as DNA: TGCGCCAGCAGCCAACCCGGGGGTCCGAACACCGGGGAGCTGTTTTTT. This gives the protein CASSQPGGPNTGELFF.

In DNA, the CDR3 is TGCGCCAGCAGCGGGTTCGCCAGCGGGGACACAGATACGCAGTATTTT. Its translation is CASSGFASGDTDTQYF. This chain uses TRBV5-1 with TRBJ2-3; 7 nucleotides line up with TRBD2. The trim removed 4 bases at V and 2 bases at J, leaving 10 bases unmatched. Per the germline V gene, CDR1 is SGHRS and CDR2 is YFSETQ. This CDR3 is built from 16 residues.

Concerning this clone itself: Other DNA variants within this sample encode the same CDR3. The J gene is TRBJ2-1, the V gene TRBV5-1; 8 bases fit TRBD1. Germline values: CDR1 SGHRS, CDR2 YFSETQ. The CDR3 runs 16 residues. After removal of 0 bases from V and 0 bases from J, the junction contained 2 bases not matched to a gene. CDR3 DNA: TGCGCCAGCAGCTTGGGACAGGGGTTCTCCTACAATGAGCAGTTCTTC. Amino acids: CASSLGQGFSYNEQFF. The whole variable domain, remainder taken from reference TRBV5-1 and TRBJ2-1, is KAGVTQTPRYLIKTRGQQVTLSCSPISGHRSVSWYQQTPGQGLQFLFEYFSETQRNKGNFPGRFSGRQFSNSRSEMNVSTLELGDSALYLCASSLGQGFSYNEQFFGPGTRLTVL.

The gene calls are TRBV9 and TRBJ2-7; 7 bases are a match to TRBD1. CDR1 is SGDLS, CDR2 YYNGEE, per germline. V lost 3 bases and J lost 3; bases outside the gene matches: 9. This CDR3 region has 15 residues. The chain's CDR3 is CASSGKQGQDYEQYF. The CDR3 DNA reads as TGTGCCAGCAGCGGAAAACAGGGGCAAGACTACGAGCAGTACTTC.

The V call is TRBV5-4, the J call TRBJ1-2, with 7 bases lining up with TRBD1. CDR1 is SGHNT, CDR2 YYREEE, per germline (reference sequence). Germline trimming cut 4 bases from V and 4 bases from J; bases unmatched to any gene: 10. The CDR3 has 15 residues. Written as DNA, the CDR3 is TGTGCCAGCAGCCGGGACAGCTTCAGCGGCTATGGCTACACCTTC. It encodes CASSRDSFSGYGYTF. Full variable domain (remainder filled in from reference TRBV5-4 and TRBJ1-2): ETGVTQSPTHLIKTRGQQVTLRCSSQSGHNTVSWYQQALGQGPQFIFQYYREEENGRGNFPPRFSGLQFPNYSSELNVNALELDDSALYLCASSRDSFSGYGYTFGSGTRLTVV.

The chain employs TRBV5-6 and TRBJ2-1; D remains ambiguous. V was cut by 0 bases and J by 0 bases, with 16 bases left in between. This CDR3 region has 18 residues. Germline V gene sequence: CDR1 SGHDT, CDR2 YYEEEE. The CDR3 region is CASSLGLLRSGSYNEQFF. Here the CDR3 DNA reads TGTGCCAGCAGCTTGGGTCTACTGCGGTCTGGCTCCTACAATGAGCAGTTCTTC.

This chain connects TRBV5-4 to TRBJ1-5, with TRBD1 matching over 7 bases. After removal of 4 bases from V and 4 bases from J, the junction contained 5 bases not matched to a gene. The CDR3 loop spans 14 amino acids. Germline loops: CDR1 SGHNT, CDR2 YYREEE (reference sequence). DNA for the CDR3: TGTGCCAGCAGCCCTAAACAGGGGAATCAGCCCCAGCATTTT. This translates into CASSPKQGNQPQHF.

The DNA for the CDR3 is TGCGCCAGCAGGGACAGGGCATTGAACACTGAAGCTTTCTTT. This codes for CASRDRALNTEAFF. J is TRBJ1-1 and V is TRBV4-1; 8 bases align to TRBD1. CDR1 and CDR2 from the germline V gene are MGHRA and YSYEKL. There are 14 residues in the CDR3. Trimming at V came to 6 bases and at J to 0 bases, leaving 3 bases not matched to a gene.

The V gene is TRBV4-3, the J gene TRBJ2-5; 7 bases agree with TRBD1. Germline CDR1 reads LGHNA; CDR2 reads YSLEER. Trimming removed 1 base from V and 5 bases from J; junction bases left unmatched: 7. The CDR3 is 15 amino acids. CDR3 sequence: CASSQGTGRGETQYF. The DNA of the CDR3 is TGCGCCAGCAGCCAAGGGACAGGTCGCGGGGAGACCCAGTACTTC.

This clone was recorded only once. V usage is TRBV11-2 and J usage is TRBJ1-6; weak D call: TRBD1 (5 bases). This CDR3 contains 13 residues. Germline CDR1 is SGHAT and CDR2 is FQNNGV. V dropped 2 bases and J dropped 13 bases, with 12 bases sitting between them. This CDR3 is CASSLPRGAPLHF. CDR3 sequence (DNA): TGTGCCAGCAGCTTACCCCGTGGGGCCCCCCTCCACTTT.

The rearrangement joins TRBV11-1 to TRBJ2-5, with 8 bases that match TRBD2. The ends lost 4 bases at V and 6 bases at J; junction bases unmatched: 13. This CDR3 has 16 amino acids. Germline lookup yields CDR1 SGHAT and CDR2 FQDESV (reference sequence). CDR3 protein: CASSSRASGGHQTQYF. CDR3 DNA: TGTGCCAGCAGCTCGAGGGCCAGCGGGGGTCATCAGACCCAGTACTTC.

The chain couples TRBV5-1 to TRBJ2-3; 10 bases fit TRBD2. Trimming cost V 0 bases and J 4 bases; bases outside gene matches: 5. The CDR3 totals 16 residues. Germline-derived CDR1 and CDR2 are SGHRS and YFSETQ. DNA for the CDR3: TGCGCCAGCAGCTTGGCGGCTAGCGGGAGACCAGATACGCAGTATTTT. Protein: CASSLAASGRPDTQYF.

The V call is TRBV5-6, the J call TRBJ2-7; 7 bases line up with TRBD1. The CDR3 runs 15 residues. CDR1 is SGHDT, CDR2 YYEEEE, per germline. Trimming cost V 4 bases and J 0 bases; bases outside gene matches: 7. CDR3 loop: CASSLGQQNSYEQYF. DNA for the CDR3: TGTGCCAGCAGCCTGGGACAGCAGAACTCCTACGAGCAGTACTTC.

CDR3 sequence: CASSQDPVRTEAFF. The CDR3 DNA follows: TGTGCCAGCAGCCAAGATCCGGTTCGGACTGAAGCTTTCTTT. The V call is TRBV14, the J call TRBJ1-1, with unresolved D. The CDR3 has 14 amino acids. Trimming stripped 0 bases from V and 5 bases from J, with 10 bases between. Germline V lookup: CDR1 SGHDN, CDR2 FVKESK.

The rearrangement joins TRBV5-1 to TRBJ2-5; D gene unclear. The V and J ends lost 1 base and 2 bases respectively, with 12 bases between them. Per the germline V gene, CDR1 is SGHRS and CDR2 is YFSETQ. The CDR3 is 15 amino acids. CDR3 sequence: CASSLHQVAQETQYF. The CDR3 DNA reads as TGCGCCAGCAGCTTGCACCAGGTGGCTCAAGAGACCCAGTACTTC.

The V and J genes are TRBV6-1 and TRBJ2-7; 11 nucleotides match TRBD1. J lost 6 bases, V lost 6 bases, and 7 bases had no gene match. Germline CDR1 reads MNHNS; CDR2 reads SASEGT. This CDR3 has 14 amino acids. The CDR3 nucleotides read TGTGCCAGCAGACCGGACAGGGGGCCGGGCGAGCAGTACTTC. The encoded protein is CASRPDRGPGEQYF.

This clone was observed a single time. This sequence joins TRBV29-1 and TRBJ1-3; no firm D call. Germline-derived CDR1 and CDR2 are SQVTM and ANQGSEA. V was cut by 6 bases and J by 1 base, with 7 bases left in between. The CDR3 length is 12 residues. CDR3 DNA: TGCAGCGTCACTCTTTCTGGAAACACCATATATTTT. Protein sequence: CSVTLSGNTIYF.

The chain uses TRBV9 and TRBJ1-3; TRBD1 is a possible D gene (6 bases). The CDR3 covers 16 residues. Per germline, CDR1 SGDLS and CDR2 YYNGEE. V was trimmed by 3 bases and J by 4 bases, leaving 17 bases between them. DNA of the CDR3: TGTGCCAGCAGCGCGGAAGATACAGGGTACGGAAACACCATATATTTT. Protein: CASSAEDTGYGNTIYF.

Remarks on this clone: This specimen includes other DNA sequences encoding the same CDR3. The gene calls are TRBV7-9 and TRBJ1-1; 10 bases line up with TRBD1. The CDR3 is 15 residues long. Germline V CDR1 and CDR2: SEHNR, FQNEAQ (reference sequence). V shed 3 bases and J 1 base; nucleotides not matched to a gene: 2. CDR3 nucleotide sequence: TGTGCCAGCAGCTTGAGGGACAGGGGGAACACTGAAGCTTTCTTT. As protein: CASSLRDRGNTEAFF.

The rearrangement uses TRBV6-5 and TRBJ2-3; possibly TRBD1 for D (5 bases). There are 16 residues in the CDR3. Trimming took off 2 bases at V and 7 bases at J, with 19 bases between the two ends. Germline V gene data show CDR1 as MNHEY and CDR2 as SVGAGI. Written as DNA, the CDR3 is TGTGCCAGCAGTTACGATCGGCCAGGGTCCGCTAATACGCAGTATTTT. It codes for CASSYDRPGSANTQYF.

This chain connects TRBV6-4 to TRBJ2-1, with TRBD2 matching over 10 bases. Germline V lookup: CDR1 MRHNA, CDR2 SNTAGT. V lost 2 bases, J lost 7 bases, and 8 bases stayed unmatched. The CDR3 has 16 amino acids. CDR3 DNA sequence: TGTGCCAGCAGTGACCAAGCGGGAGGGCCCCGTAATGAGCAGTTCTTC. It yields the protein CASSDQAGGPRNEQFF.

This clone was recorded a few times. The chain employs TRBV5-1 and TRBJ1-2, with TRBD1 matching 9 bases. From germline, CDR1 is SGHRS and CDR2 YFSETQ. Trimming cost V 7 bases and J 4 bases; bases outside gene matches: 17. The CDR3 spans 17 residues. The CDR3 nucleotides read TGCGCCAGCTCCACCATTGGGGCCGGGACAGGGACCTATGGCTACACCTTC. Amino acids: CASSTIGAGTGTYGYTF. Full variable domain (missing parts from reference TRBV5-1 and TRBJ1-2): KAGVTQTPRYLIKTRGQQVTLSCSPISGHRSVSWYQQTPGQGLQFLFEYFSETQRNKGNFPGRFSGRQFSNSRSEMNVSTLELGDSALYLCASSTIGAGTGTYGYTFGSGTRLTVV.